This is a list of T cell receptor beta chains from one sample in a study of blood T cell repertoires in COVID-19. Method: immunoSEQ multiplex PCR; TCRdb's copy keeps in-frame clones and lacks some. The table lists more than 95,000 clones, more than 60% of them singletons. The sample consisted of peripheral blood. These receptors all stem from a man aged 50 to 59 with acute or convalescent COVID-19. The CDR3 runs from the conserved cysteine through the conserved F or W. D genes are given only for firm matches. For some rows the clone size is stated as once, few or many, or as a class when expanded; others skip it.

d_gene,j_gene,abundance,v_gene,CDR3aa,CDR3nt
-,TRBJ2-5,-,TRBV7-9,CASSRGREQETQYF,TGTGCCAGCAGCCGGGGGCGGGAGCAAGAGACCCAGTACTTC
TRBD1,TRBJ1-5,-,TRBV28,CASSTGTGRGMSQPQHF,TGTGCCAGCAGCACCGGGACAGGACGCGGGATGAGTCAGCCCCAGCATTTT
TRBD1,TRBJ1-1,few,TRBV19,CASSPTGAMNTEAFF,TGTGCCAGTAGTCCTACAGGGGCGATGAACACTGAAGCTTTCTTT
TRBD2,TRBJ2-3,once,TRBV27,CASRLRLAGVGTDTQYF,TGTGCCAGCAGGCTCCGACTAGCGGGAGTCGGCACAGATACGCAGTATTTT
-,TRBJ1-6,-,TRBV24-1,CATSDLEGALHF,TGTGCCACCAGTGATTTAGAGGGAGCCCTCCACTTT
-,TRBJ1-2,-,TRBV6-4,CASSAAGSRGYTF,TGTGCCAGCAGTGCCGCAGGGTCTCGGGGCTACACCTTC
-,TRBJ1-2,few,TRBV5-1,CASSRTAQTYGYTF,TGCGCCAGCAGCCGGACAGCCCAGACTTATGGCTACACCTTC
TRBD2,TRBJ2-3,-,TRBV24-1,CATSDGTSGSSTDTQYF,TGTGCCACCAGTGACGGGACTAGCGGGTCGAGCACAGATACGCAGTATTTT
TRBD2,TRBJ2-5,once,TRBV7-6,CASSLLAGVQETQYF,TGTGCCAGCAGCTTGCTAGCGGGGGTACAAGAGACCCAGTACTTC
-,TRBJ1-1,-,TRBV5-6,CASSLPGAGGYTEAFF,TGTGCCAGCAGCTTGCCCGGGGCGGGAGGGTACACTGAAGCTTTCTTT
TRBD1,TRBJ1-2,-,TRBV7-8,CASSPGIGTGGFWGYTF,TGTGCCAGCAGCCCAGGGATAGGGACAGGGGGCTTCTGGGGCTACACCTTC
-,TRBJ1-3,-,TRBV28,CASSSRSSWGNTIYF,TGTGCCAGCAGTTCCAGATCATCGTGGGGAAACACCATATATTTT
TRBD1,TRBJ1-2,-,TRBV14,CASSQGRQGIYGYTF,TGTGCCAGCAGCCAAGGGAGACAGGGGATCTATGGCTACACCTTC
TRBD1,TRBJ2-7,-,TRBV27,CASSPRTGYTYEQYF,TGTGCCAGCAGTCCAAGGACAGGGTACACCTACGAGCAGTACTTC
TRBD1,TRBJ2-6,-,TRBV18,CASSPFGLTGDLAGANVLTF,TGTGCCAGCTCACCTTTCGGACTCACAGGGGATTTGGCTGGGGCCAACGTCCTGACTTTC
TRBD2,TRBJ2-1,-,TRBV28,CASSTLRGTSGRNEQFF,TGTGCCAGCAGTACTCTCCGCGGGACTAGCGGGAGGAATGAGCAGTTCTTC
TRBD1,TRBJ1-4,-,TRBV11-2,CASSLGQGNEKLFF,TGTGCCAGCAGCCTGGGACAGGGGAATGAAAAACTGTTTTTT
-,TRBJ2-7,few,TRBV5-5,CASSLGQALYEQYF,TGTGCCAGCAGCTTGGGACAGGCACTCTACGAGCAGTACTTC
TRBD2,TRBJ2-1,-,TRBV5-1,CASSLEPGLAGASEQFF,TGCGCCAGCAGCTTGGAGCCGGGACTAGCGGGAGCTAGTGAGCAGTTCTTC
-,TRBJ1-1,-,TRBV4-1,CASSQIGGRGPNTEAFF,TGCGCCAGCAGCCAAATAGGTGGTAGGGGCCCCAACACTGAAGCTTTCTTT
-,TRBJ1-1,once,TRBV5-1,CASSLAPTETNTEAFF,TGCGCCAGCAGCTTGGCCCCGACAGAAACGAACACTGAAGCTTTCTTT
TRBD1,TRBJ1-6,-,TRBV27,CASSSSGGAYNSPLHF,TGTGCCAGCAGTTCCTCAGGGGGCGCCTATAATTCACCCCTCCACTTT
TRBD1,TRBJ1-2,-,TRBV29-1,CSVVLQGLGGYTF,TGCAGCGTTGTATTACAGGGGTTAGGAGGCTACACCTTC
-,TRBJ2-6,-,TRBV3-1/TRBV3-2,CASSLFSSGANVLTF,TGTGCCAGCAGCCTTTTCAGCTCTGGGGCCAACGTCCTGACTTTC
-,TRBJ1-6,few,TRBV4-1,CASSPESTSRTPLHF,TGCGCCAGCAGTCCAGAGTCTACGTCGAGGACACCCCTCCACTTT
TRBD2,TRBJ2-3,few,TRBV27,CASSSYVGLAEQDTQYF,TGTGCCAGCAGTTCATATGTGGGACTAGCGGAACAAGATACGCAGTATTTT
-,TRBJ1-4,few,TRBV13,CASSLSTGGGEKLFF,TGTGCCAGCAGCTTAAGCACAGGCGGTGGTGAAAAACTGTTTTTT
TRBD1,TRBJ1-4,-,TRBV3-1/TRBV3-2,CASSPGTGDEKLFF,TGTGCCAGCAGTCCCGGGACAGGGGATGAAAAACTGTTTTTT
-,TRBJ1-1,-,TRBV4-2,CASSLQMNTEAFF,TGTGCCAGCAGCCTCCAGATGAACACTGAAGCTTTCTTT
TRBD1,TRBJ1-2,-,TRBV5-5,CASSAGTGTTNYGYTF,TGTGCCAGCAGCGCCGGGACAGGGACGACTAACTATGGCTACACCTTC
-,TRBJ2-2,-,TRBV28,CASSLSAGPGTGELFF,TGTGCCAGCAGTTTATCGGCAGGGCCAGGTACCGGGGAGCTGTTTTTT
TRBD2,TRBJ2-1,-,TRBV29-1,CSVEGLAGGPPEQFF,TGCAGCGTTGAAGGACTAGCGGGAGGGCCCCCGGAGCAGTTCTTC
TRBD2,TRBJ2-4,-,TRBV4-1,CASSPNTGGAKNIQYF,TGCGCCAGCAGCCCTAACACGGGGGGGGCCAAAAACATTCAGTACTTC
-,TRBJ2-7,once,TRBV7-8,CASSLLIGDKKGSYEQYF,TGTGCCAGCAGCTTACTTATTGGGGACAAAAAAGGCTCCTACGAGCAGTACTTC
-,TRBJ1-1,-,TRBV19,CASSMKGVLGTEAFF,TGTGCCAGTAGTATGAAAGGGGTTTTAGGCACTGAAGCTTTCTTT
-,TRBJ2-1,-,TRBV24-1,CATSAGSTTSNEQFF,TGTGCCACCAGTGCCGGATCGACTACCTCCAATGAGCAGTTCTTC
-,TRBJ2-1,few,TRBV18,CASSIEQGGEQFF,TGTGCCAGCTCCATTGAGCAGGGAGGTGAGCAGTTCTTC
TRBD2,TRBJ2-3,-,TRBV6-4,CASSQGTSGTDTQYF,TGTGCCAGCAGCCAAGGGACTAGCGGAACAGATACGCAGTATTTT
-,TRBJ2-7,-,TRBV30,CAWGRGGRYEQYF,TGTGCCTGGGGGCGCGGAGGGCGCTACGAGCAGTACTTC
TRBD1,TRBJ2-1,-,TRBV14,CASSRRGQGLWNEQFF,TGTGCCAGCAGTCGTCGGGGACAGGGGCTTTGGAATGAGCAGTTCTTC
-,TRBJ1-2,-,TRBV12-3/TRBV12-4,CASSSGTIRGYTF,TGTGCCAGCAGCTCCGGGACAATTAGGGGCTACACCTTC
-,TRBJ2-1,once,TRBV19,CASSISGRSSYNEQFF,TGTGCCAGTAGTATAAGTGGGCGCAGTTCCTACAATGAGCAGTTCTTC
TRBD2,TRBJ2-5,-,TRBV6-1,CASSGWVLAGEETQYF,TGTGCCAGCAGTGGATGGGTACTAGCGGGAGAAGAGACCCAGTACTTC
-,TRBJ2-7,few,TRBV3-1/TRBV3-2,CASSQGGRWDYEQYF,TGTGCCAGCAGCCAAGGAGGGAGGTGGGACTACGAGCAGTACTTC
-,TRBJ2-1,-,TRBV27,CASSLDSFYNEQFF,TGTGCCAGCAGTTTAGACTCATTTTACAATGAGCAGTTCTTC
TRBD1,TRBJ1-1,-,TRBV6-5,CASGGQGNTEAFF,TGTGCCAGCGGGGGACAGGGGAACACTGAAGCTTTCTTT
-,TRBJ2-1,-,TRBV19,CASSIAVETAQFF,TGTGCCAGTAGTATAGCAGTTGAGACAGCGCAGTTCTTC
-,TRBJ1-1,-,TRBV19,CASKEGADTEAFF,TGTGCCAGTAAGGAAGGGGCGGACACTGAAGCTTTCTTT